The 15 T cell receptor beta chains listed next were all sequenced from one sample in a study of cytomegalovirus exposure and HLA in healthy donors. The study ran its PCR with 60 Vbeta and 13 Jbeta primers. Sequenced by immunoSEQ multiplex PCR; TCRdb stores in-frame clones only, minus some. The table records about 140,000 clones, about four fifths of them present only once. Sequences were obtained from PBMCs. These receptors originate from a woman younger than 30 in good health and CMV-seropositive.

The count of this clone is one. The chain recombines TRBV7-6 with TRBJ1-6; 7 bases map to TRBD1. The CDR3 extends over 17 amino acids. Germline CDR1 reads SGHVS; CDR2 reads FNYEAQ. J lost 0 bases, V lost 4 bases, and 6 bases had no gene match. The CDR3 loop is CASSWGQPSSYNSPLHF. Here the CDR3 DNA reads TGTGCCAGCAGCTGGGGACAGCCGAGCTCCTATAATTCACCCCTCCACTTT.

The chain couples TRBV5-1 to TRBJ2-7, with 8 nucleotides matching TRBD1. CDR3 size: 15 residues. Germline CDR1 and CDR2: SGHRS and YFSETQ. V lost 9 bases to trimming and J lost 1 base; unmatched junction nucleotides: 12. The CDR3 reads CATFFLRDRSYEQYF. The DNA for the CDR3 is TGCGCCACCTTCTTCTTAAGGGACAGGTCCTACGAGCAGTACTTC.

The chain carries TRBV6-1 and TRBJ1-5; no clear D gene. The CDR3 consists of 14 residues. Germline-derived CDR1 and CDR2 are MNHNS and SASEGT. V lost 5 bases and J 0 bases, leaving 8 bases between the germline ends. The CDR3 region is CASSLGGSNQPQHF. In DNA, the CDR3 is TGTGCCAGCAGTCTGGGAGGTAGCAATCAGCCCCAGCATTTT.

J is TRBJ2-3 and V is TRBV5-1; D gene ambiguous. Germline CDR1 reads SGHRS; CDR2 reads YFSETQ. This CDR3 comprises 14 residues. The V gene lost 0 bases and the J gene lost 4 bases, with 9 bases spanning the gap. This chain's CDR3 is CASSLGAYPDTQYF. In DNA, the CDR3 is TGCGCCAGCAGCTTGGGTGCCTACCCAGATACGCAGTATTTT.

The J gene is TRBJ2-1, the V gene TRBV2; D not certain. Trimming shortened V by 6 bases and J by 12 bases, and 3 bases separated the two germline ends. This CDR3 has 8 amino acids. CDR1 SNHLY and CDR2 FYNNEI come from the germline V gene. The CDR3 spells CASSGQFF. The DNA for the CDR3 is TGTGCCAGCAGCGGGCAGTTCTTC. The full variable domain, rest sourced from reference TRBV2 and TRBJ2-1, is EPEVTQTPSHQVTQMGQEVILRCVPISNHLYFYWYRQILGQKVEFLVSFYNNEISEKSEIFDDQFSVERPDGSNFTLKIRSTKLEDSAMYFCASSGQFFGPGTRLTVL.

The chain links TRBV6-1 to TRBJ1-2; 9 bases map to TRBD1. The germline V gene has CDR1 MNHNS and CDR2 SASEGT. The CDR3 is made up of 15 amino acids. J was trimmed by 11 bases and V by 4 bases; bases with no gene match: 14. The CDR3 bases are TGTGCCAGCAGTGCCATTGCAACAGGGGGCATACTTTACACCTTC. It is translated as CASSAIATGGILYTF.

This chain joins TRBV19 and TRBJ2-7; 7 bases are shared with TRBD1. Germline CDR1 and CDR2: LNHDA and SQIVND (reference sequence). Trimming at V came to 1 base and at J to 2 bases, leaving 8 bases not matched to a gene. The CDR3 has 16 residues. CDR3 bases: TGTGCCAGTAGTATAGGTGTATACAGGGGAGCCTACGAGCAGTACTTC. It translates to CASSIGVYRGAYEQYF.

The rearrangement uses TRBV6-1 and TRBJ2-3; 9 bases line up with TRBD1. There are 15 residues in the CDR3. The germline V gene encodes CDR1 MNHNS and CDR2 SASEGT. V lost 6 bases, J lost 3 bases, and 7 bases stayed unmatched. CDR3 coding DNA: TGTGCCAGCAGGACAGGGGGTCCTAGAACAGATACGCAGTATTTT. It is translated as CASRTGGPRTDTQYF.

This chain links TRBV5-5 with TRBJ1-5; D is ambiguous. Trimming took 4 bases from V and 3 from J, leaving 11 bases between them. In germline, CDR1 is SGHKS, CDR2 YYEKEE (reference sequence). This CDR3 spans 14 amino acids. This chain's CDR3 is CASSPASHNQPQHF. The CDR3 DNA is TGTGCCAGCAGCCCCGCCAGTCACAATCAGCCCCAGCATTTT.

The V and J genes are TRBV4-1 and TRBJ2-2, with no clear D. V lost 0 bases to trimming and J lost 6 bases, with 11 bases between them. The CDR3 is 15 amino acids. The germline V gene has CDR1 MGHRA and CDR2 YSYEKL. This CDR3 is CASSQETERPGELFF. The CDR3 DNA reads as TGCGCCAGCAGCCAAGAAACGGAGCGACCCGGGGAGCTGTTTTTT.

The chain combines TRBV11-2 with TRBJ2-5, with D tentatively TRBD2 (5 bases). Near its end, the DNA agrees better with TRBJ2-7, so the J call may be wrong. CDR1 SGHAT and CDR2 FQNNGV come from the germline V gene. The CDR3 runs to 13 residues. CDR3 amino acids: CASSLSGIYEQYF. DNA for the CDR3: TGTGCCAGCAGCTTATCGGGGATCTACGAGCAGTACTTC.

This clone was seen a few times. This sequence joins TRBV30 and TRBJ2-7, with 8 nucleotides matching TRBD1. The germline CDR1 and CDR2 sequences are GTSNPN and SVGIG (reference sequence). With 2 bases clipped from V and 2 bases from J, the junction kept 17 bases outside the gene matches. The CDR3 is 18 amino acids. CDR3 sequence reads: CAWSFRTGWLSRAYEQYF. As DNA, the CDR3 is TGTGCCTGGAGTTTCAGGACAGGGTGGCTAAGTCGGGCCTACGAGCAGTACTTC.

This clone has a single count. This chain connects TRBV6-5 to TRBJ2-1, with TRBD1 identical over 8 bases. This CDR3 is 15 amino acids long. Per the germline V gene, CDR1 is MNHEY and CDR2 is SVGAGI. The J segment lost 4 bases and the V segment lost 8 bases, leaving 10 bases of the junction unmatched. CDR3: CASLEGRGPYNEQFF. In DNA form, the CDR3 reads TGTGCCAGCCTTGAGGGCAGGGGGCCTTACAATGAGCAGTTCTTC.

The chain couples TRBV7-2 to TRBJ2-5, with D tentatively TRBD2 (6 bases). The CDR3 consists of 15 residues. Germline V gives CDR1 SGHTA, CDR2 FQGNSA. Trimming removed 8 bases at V and 1 base at J, with 17 bases between. The CDR3 DNA follows: TGTGCCAGCCGTGATGGCGGGAATGCCCAAGAGACCCAGTACTTC. This codes for CASRDGGNAQETQYF.

This sequence joins TRBV5-6 and TRBJ2-7; D gene uncertain. The CDR3 spans 15 residues. Germline CDR1 SGHDT, CDR2 YYEEEE. Trimming shortened V by 1 base and J by 0 bases, and 11 bases separated the two germline ends. The CDR3 loop is CASSLRGRLSYEQYF. The CDR3 DNA reads as TGTGCCAGCAGCTTGCGCGGAAGACTCTCCTACGAGCAGTACTTC.